This T cell receptor beta chain was obtained from a study of neurological immune-mediated disorders. Study results and limitations: The study phylogenetically grouped the repertoires of 18 of 34 multiple sclerosis patients into one related-CDR3 cluster, a possible signature. Because no CDR3 amino acid sequences were shared across subjects by expanded clones, private repertoires were suggested in all groups. There was no association between the multiple sclerosis repertoire cluster and any clinical or MRI feature.

Trimming stripped 0 bases from V and 4 bases from J, with 12 bases between. Germline V gene sequence: CDR1 WSHSY, CDR2 SAAADI. The CDR3 totals 16 residues. TCRdb itself ran the 5' RACE reads through MiXCR, one entry per CDR3 protein. The repertoire consists of more than 8,000 distinct CDR3 sequences, with 20% to 25% occurring once and the leading ten covering approximately 15%. This clonotype is labeled medium-sized (0.01 to 0.1%). The antigen remains unidentified. The material sequenced was CD8+ T cells from blood. The TCR was taken from a woman in her forties with multiple sclerosis. V usage is TRBV10-2 and J usage is TRBJ2-2; possibly TRBD1 for D (5 bases). In DNA, the CDR3 is TGCGCCAGCAGTGAGTCGGAAGGGGCTCCCACCGGGGAGCTGTTTTTT. This sequence encodes CASSESEGAPTGELFF.